Each of the 28 T cell receptor beta chains below was sequenced from the same sample in a study of blood T cell repertoires in COVID-19. Measured with immunoSEQ multiplex PCR; TCRdb has only the in-frame clones, and not every one. This sample has about 50,000 clones, with 86% found just once. Specimen: peripheral blood. These receptors all come from a woman aged 55-69 years with acute or convalescent COVID-19.

The chain is built from TRBV13 and TRBJ1-1, with D hard to call. V was cut by 5 bases and J by 6 bases, with 13 bases left in between. The CDR3 contains 13 residues. Germline V gene sequence: CDR1 PRHDT, CDR2 FYEKMQ (reference sequence). The CDR3 spells CASSRPSGSEAFF. The CDR3 DNA reads TGTGCCAGCAGCCGACCCTCAGGCTCTGAAGCTTTCTTT.

The gene calls are TRBV27 and TRBJ1-3; D not certain. The length of the CDR3 is 14 residues. Deletions cut 4 bases from V and 4 bases from J, with 11 bases between. Germline CDR1 MNHEY, CDR2 SMNVEV (reference sequence). CDR3 in DNA: TGTGCCAGCAGTTCATTCTCAGGAGGAAACACCATATATTTT. It encodes CASSSFSGGNTIYF.

The chain carries TRBV5-1 and TRBJ2-6; D gene ambiguous. Per the germline V gene, CDR1 is SGHRS and CDR2 is YFSETQ. The CDR3 loop spans 17 amino acids. With 4 bases removed from V and 0 bases from J, the gap between germline ends came to 14 bases. The CDR3 sequence: CASSPILPGSGANVLTF. In DNA, the CDR3 is TGCGCCAGCAGCCCGATATTGCCGGGCTCTGGGGCCAACGTCCTGACTTTC.

CDR3 bases: TGTGCCAGCTCACCCCCCATGAGGGCAGGGGGGACTGAAGCTTTCTTT. Translation gives CASSPPMRAGGTEAFF. The chain recombines TRBV18 with TRBJ1-1; 7 bases map to TRBD1. V was pared by 3 bases and J by 5 bases, with 12 bases of the junction left unmatched. The germline CDR1 and CDR2 sequences are KGHSH and LQKENI. The CDR3 covers 16 residues.

The rearrangement links TRBV19 to TRBJ1-2; D is possibly TRBD1 (5 bases). Germline CDR1 is LNHDA and CDR2 is SQIVND (reference sequence). Trimming removed 3 bases at V and 4 bases at J, with 15 bases between. CDR3 length: 15 residues. For the CDR3, the DNA is TGTGCCAGTAGTATCCTTACCTCGACAGCCTATGGCTACACCTTC. Translated: CASSILTSTAYGYTF.

The rearrangement uses TRBV24-1 and TRBJ2-1, with TRBD2 matching over 8 bases. This CDR3 is built from 16 residues. The trim removed 4 bases at V and 4 bases at J, leaving 8 bases unmatched. CDR1 and CDR2 (germline): KGHDR, SFDVKD. The chain's CDR3 is CATSDPGTSGYNEQFF. CDR3 nucleotide sequence: TGTGCCACCAGTGACCCCGGGACTAGTGGATACAATGAGCAGTTCTTC.

This chain joins TRBV27 and TRBJ1-6; 10 nucleotides match TRBD1. V shed 5 bases and J 7 bases; nucleotides not matched to a gene: 5. This CDR3 is built from 15 residues. Germline V CDR1 and CDR2: MNHEY, SMNVEV (reference sequence). The CDR3 is CASSPDRGINSPLHF. In DNA form, the CDR3 reads TGTGCCAGCAGTCCGGACAGGGGGATAAATTCACCCCTCCACTTT.

J is TRBJ2-2 and V is TRBV15; D may be TRBD2 (6 bases). Germline V CDR1 and CDR2: LNHNV, YYDKDF (reference sequence). This CDR3 has 17 amino acids. V lost 4 bases, J lost 2 bases, and 17 bases lay in between. The CDR3 loop is CATSNRHAGRNTGELFF. The CDR3, as DNA: TGTGCCACCAGCAATCGGCACGCCGGGAGAAACACCGGGGAGCTGTTTTTT.

V usage is TRBV6-5 and J usage is TRBJ1-6, with 8 bases lining up with TRBD1. The CDR3 extends over 16 amino acids. V gave up 4 bases and J gave up 8 bases; unmatched junction bases: 10. CDR1 and CDR2 (germline): MNHEY, SVGAGI. The CDR3 loop is CASSSWTGRSDSPLHF. CDR3 in DNA: TGTGCCAGCAGTTCATGGACAGGGCGAAGTGATTCACCCCTCCACTTT.

The rearrangement uses TRBV5-5 and TRBJ1-3; TRBD1 might be the D (6 bases). The germline V and J ends were trimmed by 4 bases and 4 bases, with 12 bases remaining between them. Germline V lookup: CDR1 SGHKS, CDR2 YYEKEE (reference sequence). The CDR3 has 14 amino acids. CDR3 in amino acids: CASSPGDTGNTIYF. The CDR3 nucleotides read TGTGCCAGCAGCCCCGGGGACACGGGAAACACCATATATTTT.

V is TRBV5-8 and J is TRBJ2-7; 9 nucleotides align to TRBD1. J was trimmed by 3 bases and V by 1 base; bases with no gene match: 2. The CDR3 spans 14 residues. From germline, CDR1 is SGHTS and CDR2 YDEGEE. The CDR3 DNA reads TGTGCCAGCAGCTTGTCGGGACAGGGCTACGAGCAGTACTTC. This codes for CASSLSGQGYEQYF. Full variable domain (remainder filled in from reference TRBV5-8 and TRBJ2-7): EAGVTQSPTHLIKTRGQQATLRCSPISGHTSVYWYQQALGLGLQFLLWYDEGEERNRGNFPPRFSGRQFPNYSSELNVNALELEDSALYLCASSLSGQGYEQYFGPGTRLTVT.

The J gene is TRBJ2-1, the V gene TRBV7-6, with unresolved D. V lost 5 bases and J 4 bases, leaving 9 bases between the germline ends. There are 13 residues in the CDR3. Germline V gene data show CDR1 as SGHVS and CDR2 as FNYEAQ. CDR3 in amino acids: CASSLDIYNEQFF. The CDR3 nucleotides are TGTGCCAGCAGCCTTGACATATACAATGAGCAGTTCTTC. The full variable domain, completed using reference TRBV7-6 and TRBJ2-1, is GAGVSQSPRYKVTKRGQDVALRCDPISGHVSLYWYRQALGQGPEFLTYFNYEAQQDKSGLPNDRFSAERPEGSISTLTIQRTEQRDSAMYRCASSLDIYNEQFFGPGTRLTVL.

This clone was seen a handful of times. The J gene is TRBJ2-2, the V gene TRBV2; the D gene is possibly TRBD2 (7 bases). V lost 6 bases, J lost 5 bases, and 13 bases lay in between. This CDR3 spans 14 amino acids. Germline V gene lookup returns CDR1 SNHLY and CDR2 FYNNEI. The CDR3 DNA reads TGTGCCAGCAGGAGGGGGGGCCTAACCGGGGAGCTGTTTTTT. Protein: CASRRGGLTGELFF.

This chain links TRBV9 with TRBJ2-3; the match to TRBD1 covers 7 bases. With V trimmed by 2 bases and J by 7 bases, 10 bases remained unmatched. The length of the CDR3 is 15 residues. CDR1 SGDLS and CDR2 YYNGEE come from the germline V gene. The CDR3 DNA reads TGTGCCAGCAGCGTCCAGGACAGGTTAGGAAATACGCAGTATTTT. Translated: CASSVQDRLGNTQYF.

This chain joins TRBV5-1 and TRBJ1-2, with no clear D. In germline, CDR1 is SGHRS, CDR2 YFSETQ. Trimming removed 0 bases from V and 13 bases from J, with 22 bases in between. The CDR3 extends over 15 amino acids. The DNA of the CDR3 is TGCGCCAGCAGCTTGGCCTATAAAGGGAGTGGCCAAACCACCTTC. Translated, it gives CASSLAYKGSGQTTF.

The chain joins TRBV28 to TRBJ1-2; D is unresolved. The CDR3 is 19 amino acids. CDR1 and CDR2 (germline): MDHEN, SYDVKM. Trimming pared 6 bases from V and 6 bases from J, leaving 32 bases between. CDR3 sequence: CASSPLRSSVKWSGDGYTF. DNA for the CDR3: TGTGCCAGCAGCCCCCTCCGCAGCAGTGTTAAATGGTCCGGGGATGGCTACACCTTC.

In this sample, this clone turned up once. The chain uses TRBV5-6 and TRBJ2-1; 7 bases are shared with TRBD2. This CDR3 has 17 residues. The germline V gene encodes CDR1 SGHDT and CDR2 YYEEEE. Germline trimming cut 4 bases from V and 3 bases from J; bases unmatched to any gene: 13. The CDR3 DNA reads TGTGCCAGCAGCCTCCGGACTAGTGGAAGTCTCTACAATGAGCAGTTCTTC. The encoded protein is CASSLRTSGSLYNEQFF. Complete variable domain (other parts from reference TRBV5-6 and TRBJ2-1): DAGVTQSPTHLIKTRGQQVTLRCSPKSGHDTVSWYQQALGQGPQFIFQYYEEEERQRGNFPDRFSGHQFPNYSSELNVNALLLGDSALYLCASSLRTSGSLYNEQFFGPGTRLTVL.

The V gene is TRBV9, the J gene TRBJ2-3; 7 bases agree with TRBD2. The CDR3 sequence is 16 residues long. In germline, CDR1 is SGDLS, CDR2 YYNGEE. Trimming at V came to 0 bases and at J to 0 bases, leaving 4 bases not matched to a gene. CDR3 bases: TGTGCCAGCAGCGTAGGACTAGCAGCCAGCACAGATACGCAGTATTTT. Its protein is CASSVGLAASTDTQYF.

Here the CDR3 DNA reads TGTGCCAGCAGCGTAGATGGAGTGGATACGCAGTATTTT. This encodes CASSVDGVDTQYF. V gene TRBV9 combines with J gene TRBJ2-3; D gene uncertain. The CDR3 loop spans 13 amino acids. Germline assignment: CDR1 SGDLS and CDR2 YYNGEE. The V end lost 0 bases, the J end lost 6 bases, and 8 bases lay between the germline ends.

The chain combines TRBV29-1 with TRBJ2-1; tentatively, D is TRBD1 (5 bases). Trimming removed 4 bases at V and 4 bases at J, with 11 bases between. The CDR3 is made up of 13 amino acids. The germline V gene encodes CDR1 SQVTM and CDR2 ANQGSEA. CDR3 loop: CSVGKGVYNEQFF. The DNA of the CDR3 is TGCAGCGTTGGAAAAGGGGTGTACAATGAGCAGTTCTTC.

The V call is TRBV28, the J call TRBJ1-4; a weak D match, TRBD1 (5 bases). V lost 5 bases and J 6 bases, leaving 22 bases between the germline ends. The germline CDR1 and CDR2 sequences are MDHEN and SYDVKM. The CDR3 loop spans 17 amino acids. CDR3 nucleotide sequence: TGTGCCAGCAGTAATCAGGGAGGTGTTGGCGGGGATGAAAAACTGTTTTTT. This translates into CASSNQGGVGGDEKLFF.

The chain couples TRBV18 to TRBJ1-1, with D possibly matching TRBD1 (6 bases). V was cut by 4 bases and J by 0 bases, with 15 bases left in between. The CDR3 totals 16 residues. In germline, CDR1 is KGHSH, CDR2 LQKENI. The CDR3 is CASSLMDSSMNTEAFF. The CDR3 region has the DNA TGTGCCAGCTCACTAATGGACAGCTCCATGAACACTGAAGCTTTCTTT.

The rearrangement links TRBV6-5 to TRBJ1-6; D remains unclear. V was shortened by 4 bases and J by 7 bases, with 14 bases between the two germline ends. From germline, CDR1 is MNHEY and CDR2 SVGAGI. The length of the CDR3 is 15 residues. CDR3 residues: CASSLIRTGNSPLHF. The CDR3 DNA reads TGTGCCAGCAGTTTGATACGGACGGGAAATTCACCCCTCCACTTT.

The chain combines TRBV7-9 with TRBJ1-4, with TRBD1 as a possible D gene (6 bases). Germline CDR1 is SEHNR and CDR2 is FQNEAQ (reference sequence). CDR3 length: 16 residues. V was trimmed by 4 bases and J by 0 bases, leaving 12 bases between them. Here the CDR3 reads CASSYWTAATNEKLFF. The DNA of the CDR3 is TGTGCCAGCAGCTATTGGACAGCTGCAACTAATGAAAAACTGTTTTTT.

The chain couples TRBV6-4 to TRBJ2-2, with a possible D match to TRBD2 (6 bases). The CDR3 consists of 15 residues. The V and J ends lost 3 bases and 0 bases respectively, with 8 bases between them. CDR1 and CDR2 (germline): MRHNA, SNTAGT. The CDR3 spells CASSEGGTNTGELFF. The DNA for the CDR3 is TGTGCCAGCAGTGAAGGCGGGACGAACACCGGGGAGCTGTTTTTT.

The chain links TRBV7-3 to TRBJ2-3; a weak D match, TRBD1 (5 bases). The CDR3 loop spans 13 amino acids. Looked up from germline, CDR1 is SGHTA and CDR2 is FQGTGA. The V gene lost 5 bases and the J gene lost 4 bases, with 10 bases spanning the gap. The CDR3 is CASSTTGADTQYF. CDR3 coding DNA: TGTGCCAGCAGCACTACAGGCGCAGATACGCAGTATTTT.

This chain connects TRBV2 to TRBJ2-5; D is ambiguous. Germline lookup yields CDR1 SNHLY and CDR2 FYNNEI. Trimming removed 4 bases from V and 1 base from J, with 7 bases in between. CDR3 length: 13 residues. DNA of the CDR3: TGTGCCAGCAGTGTTTCTGTCCAAGAGACCCAGTACTTC. Its protein product is CASSVSVQETQYF.

This clone has a single count. This sequence joins TRBV19 and TRBJ1-6; D not certain. This CDR3 has 14 residues. Germline CDR1 and CDR2: LNHDA and SQIVND (reference sequence). V was trimmed by 1 base and J by 6 bases, leaving 7 bases between them. CDR3 sequence: CASSIAGINSPLHF. CDR3 in DNA: TGTGCCAGTAGTATAGCGGGTATTAATTCACCCCTCCACTTT.